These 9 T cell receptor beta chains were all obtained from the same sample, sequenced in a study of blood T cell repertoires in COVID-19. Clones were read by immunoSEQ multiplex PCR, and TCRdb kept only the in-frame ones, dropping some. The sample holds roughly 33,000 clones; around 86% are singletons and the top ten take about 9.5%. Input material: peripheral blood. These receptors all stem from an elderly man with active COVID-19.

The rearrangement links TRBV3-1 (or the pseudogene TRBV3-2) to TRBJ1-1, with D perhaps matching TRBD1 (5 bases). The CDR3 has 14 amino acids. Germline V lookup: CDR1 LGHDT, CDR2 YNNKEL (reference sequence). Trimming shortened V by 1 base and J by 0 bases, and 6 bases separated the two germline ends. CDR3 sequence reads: CASSQGQMNTEAFF. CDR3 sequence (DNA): TGTGCCAGCAGCCAAGGACAGATGAACACTGAAGCTTTCTTT.

The CDR3 coding sequence is TGTGCCAGCAGTGAGCCGACAGGGTTCTTTACCTACGAGCAGTACTTC. It encodes CASSEPTGFFTYEQYF. V is TRBV6-2 or TRBV6-3 and J is TRBJ2-7; 7 bases align to TRBD1. The ends lost 5 bases at V and 2 bases at J; junction bases unmatched: 12. CDR1 and CDR2 (germline): MNHEY, SVGEGT. CDR3 length equals 16 residues.

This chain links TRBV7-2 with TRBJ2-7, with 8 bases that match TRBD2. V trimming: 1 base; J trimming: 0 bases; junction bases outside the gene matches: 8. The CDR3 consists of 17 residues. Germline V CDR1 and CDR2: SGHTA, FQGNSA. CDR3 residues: CASSLDRLAHSSYEQYF. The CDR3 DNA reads TGTGCCAGCAGCTTAGACCGACTAGCGCACAGCTCCTACGAGCAGTACTTC.

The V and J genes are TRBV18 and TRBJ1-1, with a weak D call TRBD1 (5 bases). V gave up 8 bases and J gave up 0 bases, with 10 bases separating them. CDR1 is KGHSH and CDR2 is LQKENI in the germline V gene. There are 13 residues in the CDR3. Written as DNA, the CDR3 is TGTGCCAGCGCCGGGGGGATGAACACTGAAGCTTTCTTT. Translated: CASAGGMNTEAFF.

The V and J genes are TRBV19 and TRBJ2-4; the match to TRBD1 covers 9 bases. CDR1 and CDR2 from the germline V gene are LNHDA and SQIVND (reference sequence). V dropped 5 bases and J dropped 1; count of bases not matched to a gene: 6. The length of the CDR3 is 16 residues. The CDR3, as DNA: TGTGCCAGTAGTGTGGGACAGGGTTCGGCCAAAAACATTCAGTACTTC. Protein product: CASSVGQGSAKNIQYF.

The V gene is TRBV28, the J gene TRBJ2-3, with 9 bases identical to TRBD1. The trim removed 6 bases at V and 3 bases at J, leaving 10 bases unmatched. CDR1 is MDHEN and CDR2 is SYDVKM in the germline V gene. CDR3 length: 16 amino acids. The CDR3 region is CASSSPQGAGTDTQYF. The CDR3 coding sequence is TGTGCCAGCAGCTCCCCACAGGGGGCAGGGACAGATACGCAGTATTTT. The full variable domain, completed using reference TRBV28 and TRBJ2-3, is DVKVTQSSRYLVKRTGEKVFLECVQDMDHENMFWYRQDPGLGLRLIYFSYDVKMKEKGDIPEGYSVSREKKERFSLILESASTNQTSMYLCASSSPQGAGTDTQYFGPGTRLTVL.

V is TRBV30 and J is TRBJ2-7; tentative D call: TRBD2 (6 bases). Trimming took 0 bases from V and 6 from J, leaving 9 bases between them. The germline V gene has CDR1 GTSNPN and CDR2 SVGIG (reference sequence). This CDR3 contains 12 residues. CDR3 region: CAWSVGGAEQYF. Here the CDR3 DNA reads TGTGCCTGGAGTGTTGGAGGGGCCGAGCAGTACTTC.

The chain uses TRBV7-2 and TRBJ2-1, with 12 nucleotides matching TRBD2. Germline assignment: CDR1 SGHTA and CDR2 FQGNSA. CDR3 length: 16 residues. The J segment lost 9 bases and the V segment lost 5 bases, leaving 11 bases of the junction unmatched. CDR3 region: CASSLWTSGIRGEQFF. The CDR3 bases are TGTGCCAGCAGCCTGTGGACTAGCGGGATCCGCGGTGAGCAGTTCTTC. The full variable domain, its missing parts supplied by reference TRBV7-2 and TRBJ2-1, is GAGVSQSPSNKVTEKGKDVELRCDPISGHTALYWYRQSLGQGLEFLIYFQGNSAPDKSGLPSDRFSAERTGGSVSTLTIQRTQQEDSAVYLCASSLWTSGIRGEQFFGPGTRLTVL.

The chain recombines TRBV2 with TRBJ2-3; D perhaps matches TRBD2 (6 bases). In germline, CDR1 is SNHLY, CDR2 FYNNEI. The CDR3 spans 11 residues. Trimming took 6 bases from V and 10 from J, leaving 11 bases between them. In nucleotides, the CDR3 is TGTGCCAGCAGGGCCGGCGGGGCGCAGTATTTT. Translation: CASRAGGAQYF.